What follows is one T cell receptor beta chain and its context. TCRdb processed the 5' RACE reads anew with MiXCR; each CDR3 protein has one entry. The repertoire has more than 300,000 distinct CDR3 sequences, approximately 4.3% of them found once; the top ten carry just under 20%. The data belong to a study of T cells after yellow fever vaccination. Germline V lookup: CDR1 SGHRS, CDR2 YFSETQ. The junction had 14 bases not matched to a gene; V was cut back by 4 bases and J by 2 bases. The CDR3 runs 17 residues. The sequence came from a man aged 18 to 29 who received the YFV17D yellow fever vaccine. The chain links TRBV5-1 to TRBJ2-7, with 8 bases identical to TRBD2. The input for sequencing was PBMCs, taken 15 days after the yellow fever booster vaccination. The CDR3 sequence: CASSPLGGAGDAYEQYF. The CDR3 DNA reads TGCGCCAGCAGCCCGTTGGGGGGAGCGGGGGACGCCTACGAGCAGTACTTC.